This T cell receptor beta chain was identified during a study of cytomegalovirus exposure and HLA in healthy donors. Overall study findings and caveats: Follow-up analysis later connected one missense variant in DCLRE1C with trimming of TCR beta V- and J-genes. Presence/absence analyses assumed roughly uniform sequencing depth across donors. CMV serostatus was the sole immune exposure data available.

V was pared by 4 bases and J by 4 bases, with 10 bases of the junction left unmatched. Germline CDR1 reads SGHRS; CDR2 reads YFSETQ. The CDR3 length is 15 residues. Details on this clone: Its antigen is as yet unknown.

PCR involved 60 Vbeta and 13 Jbeta primers. The protocol was immunoSEQ multiplex PCR, while the TCRdb copy is restricted to in-frame clones and leaves out a portion. Of some 180,000 clones listed, around 80% are singletons. The sequencing input was PBMCs. The sequence was obtained from a woman younger than 45 in good health and CMV-seronegative. The J gene is TRBJ2-5, the V gene TRBV5-1, with 7 bases that match TRBD1. In nucleotides, the CDR3 is TGCGCCAGCAGCGCCCTTTTACAGGGGACAGAGACCCAGTACTTC. Translated, it gives CASSALLQGTETQYF.